The 21 T cell receptor beta chains presented below share a single source sample, sequenced in a study of T cell repertoires in cytomegalovirus infection. Antigens for these TCRs are unknown. A single record per CDR3 protein comes from TCRdb applying MiXCR to the reads. The data show around 900,000 distinct CDR3 sequences, 31% seen once. This specimen was cultured CD8+ T cells from PBMCs, taken from culture after CMV antigen stimulation. Receptors originate from a human donor in good health (CMV status not recorded). Some clones in this sample may be carry-over from other donors' samples.

In this sample, this clonotype turned up a few times. The rearrangement uses TRBV7-4 and TRBJ1-5, with TRBD1 matching over 7 bases. Germline CDR1 SGHVT, CDR2 SQSDAQ. The CDR3 covers 16 residues. The V segment lost 5 bases and the J segment 0 bases; nucleotides outside the gene matches: 7. Here the CDR3 reads CASSPQGMGSNQPQHF. Written as DNA, the CDR3 is TGTGCCAGCAGCCCACAGGGGATGGGTAGCAATCAGCCCCAGCATTTT.

This clonotype has just a few counts. The V gene is TRBV15, the J gene TRBJ2-2, with unresolved D. The CDR3 has 14 residues. V was pared by 1 base and J by 1 base, with 4 bases between. The germline gives CDR1 LNHNV, CDR2 YYDKDF (reference sequence). The CDR3 sequence is CATSRARNTGELFF. CDR3 bases: TGTGCCACCAGCAGAGCGAGGAACACCGGGGAGCTGTTTTTT.

A single count supports this clonotype. One end of the junction fails to match germline, which may point to a read error. The chain recombines TRBV7-9 with TRBJ1-4; D is undetermined. The CDR3 has 16 residues. Germline CDR1 SEHNR, CDR2 FQNEAQ (reference sequence). The CDR3 spells CASSLNSVATNEKLYF. Written as DNA, the CDR3 is TGTGCCAGCAGCTTAAACAGCGTTGCAACTAATGAAAAACTGTATTTT.

The genes are TRBV7-9 and TRBJ2-7; no reliable D call. This CDR3 has 17 amino acids. The germline V gene has CDR1 SEHNR and CDR2 FQNEAQ (reference sequence). With 1 base removed from V and 4 bases from J, the gap between germline ends came to 20 bases. The CDR3 coding sequence is TGTGCCAGCAGCTTAGATTTTGAACAGTGGATGATTTACGAGCAGTACTTC. Translating it yields CASSLDFEQWMIYEQYF. Filled out from reference TRBV7-9 and TRBJ2-7, the complete variable domain reads DTGVSQNPRHKITKRGQNVTFRCDPISEHNRLYWYRQTLGQGPEFLTYFQNEAQLEKSRLLSDRFSAERPKGSFSTLEIQRTEQGDSAMYLCASSLDFEQWMIYEQYFGPGTRLTVT.

The chain links TRBV6-2 or TRBV6-3 to TRBJ1-5; D not certain. V lost 8 bases, J lost 4 bases, and 18 bases lay in between. The V gene's germline CDR1 is MNHEY and CDR2 SVGEGT. CDR3 length: 15 amino acids. The CDR3 bases are TGTGCCAGCGTTGGAGATACGGTAAGAAATCAGCCCCAGCATTTT. This encodes CASVGDTVRNQPQHF.

The rearrangement uses TRBV4-3 and TRBJ2-1; D is unclear. V lost 1 base, J lost 3 bases, and 7 bases lay in between. The germline V gene has CDR1 LGHNA and CDR2 YSLEER. CDR3 length: 14 residues. CDR3: CASSQVLDYNEQFF. CDR3 nucleotides: TGCGCCAGCAGCCAAGTGTTAGACTACAATGAGCAGTTCTTC.

Many counts were recorded for this clonotype. The chain is built from TRBV12-3 or TRBV12-4 and TRBJ2-1; TRBD1 agrees at 7 bases. This CDR3 is 15 amino acids long. With V trimmed by 5 bases and J by 8 bases, 12 bases remained unmatched. The CDR3 bases are TGTGCCAGCAGTGCGACAGGGCGCGGTGGGGATGAGCAGTTCTTC. This translates into CASSATGRGGDEQFF.

The chain uses TRBV7-2 and TRBJ1-6; no reliable D call. CDR3 length equals 13 residues. CDR1 is SGHTA and CDR2 is FQGNSA in the germline V gene. V was cut by 6 bases and J by 9 bases, with 12 bases left in between. The CDR3: CASSMNVLSPLHF. DNA for the CDR3: TGTGCCAGCAGTATGAACGTACTTTCACCCCTCCACTTT.

This clonotype has just a few counts. V is TRBV5-1 and J is TRBJ2-5; 7 bases are shared with TRBD1. CDR3 length: 14 amino acids. J gave up 2 bases and V 4 bases, and 5 bases lay outside the gene matches. CDR1 and CDR2 (germline): SGHRS, YFSETQ. DNA of the CDR3: TGCGCCAGCAGCACCGGGACAGAACAAGAGACCCAGTACTTC. This sequence encodes CASSTGTEQETQYF.

J is TRBJ2-1 and V is TRBV28; TRBD2 matches at 7 bases. Germline lookup yields CDR1 MDHEN and CDR2 SYDVKM. The CDR3 is 17 residues long. J gave up 5 bases and V 3 bases, and 13 bases lay outside the gene matches. The CDR3 loop is CASSFWGGGSPNNEQFF. CDR3 nucleotides: TGTGCCAGCAGTTTCTGGGGCGGGGGTAGCCCAAACAATGAGCAGTTCTTC. The complete variable domain, with remaining parts taken from reference TRBV28 and TRBJ2-1, reads DVKVTQSSRYLVKRTGEKVFLECVQDMDHENMFWYRQDPGLGLRLIYFSYDVKMKEKGDIPEGYSVSREKKERFSLILESASTNQTSMYLCASSFWGGGSPNNEQFFGPGTRLTVL.

This clonotype showed up just a few times. The V call is TRBV2, the J call TRBJ2-2; D might be TRBD1 (6 bases). Trimming cost V 7 bases and J 0 bases, with 9 bases left between them. This CDR3 spans 14 amino acids. Germline V gives CDR1 SNHLY, CDR2 FYNNEI. CDR3 nucleotides: TGTGCCAGCATGGGGACACCGAACACCGGGGAGCTGTTTTTT. The encoded protein is CASMGTPNTGELFF.

This clonotype occurred many times. The chain has TRBV7-6 and TRBJ2-1; 8 bases agree with TRBD1. Germline loops: CDR1 SGHVS, CDR2 FNYEAQ. J was trimmed by 1 base and V by 5 bases; bases with no gene match: 7. The CDR3 contains 16 residues. This chain's CDR3 is CASSPVTGGSYNEQFF. In DNA, the CDR3 is TGTGCCAGCAGCCCTGTAACAGGGGGTTCCTACAATGAGCAGTTCTTC.

This clonotype was detected ten times or more. The chain uses TRBV7-8 and TRBJ2-7; 8 bases fit TRBD1. Trimming at V came to 5 bases and at J to 5 bases, leaving 8 bases not matched to a gene. Germline assignment: CDR1 SGHVS and CDR2 FQNEAQ. CDR3 length: 14 amino acids. The CDR3 spells CASSLGGRGHEQYV. The CDR3 DNA is TGTGCCAGCAGCCTAGGTGGCAGGGGGCACGAGCAGTACGTC.

The chain carries TRBV27 and TRBJ2-1; D remains ambiguous. Trimming removed 11 bases at V and 6 bases at J, with 11 bases between. The CDR3 runs to 11 residues. The germline V gene has CDR1 MNHEY and CDR2 SMNVEV (reference sequence). For the CDR3, the DNA is TGTGCCCGTCAGGACCCCAATGAGCAGTTCTTC. This encodes CARQDPNEQFF.

CDR3 in DNA: TGTGCCAGCACTCAGGACAGCCAGGGGAATGAGCAGTTCTTC. It yields the protein CASTQDSQGNEQFF. This chain joins TRBV6-1 and TRBJ2-1; the D gene is possibly TRBD1 (6 bases). V was cut by 7 bases and J by 7 bases, with 17 bases left in between. The CDR3 totals 14 residues. The germline V gene has CDR1 MNHNS and CDR2 SASEGT.

Of note for this clonotype: One junction end disagrees with the germline gene, perhaps due to a read error. The rearrangement uses TRBV12-3 or TRBV12-4 and TRBJ2-7, with D unresolved. This CDR3 is built from 22 residues. The DNA for the CDR3 is TGTGCCGGCAGTTCGTCGTCCCGCCAGGTTTTAAAAGAGGCTTCTAACCGCTACGAGCAGTACTTC. Protein: CAGSSSSRQVLKEASNRYEQYF.

The V call is TRBV2, the J call TRBJ1-2; no reliable D call. Germline lookup yields CDR1 SNHLY and CDR2 FYNNEI. The CDR3 has 11 amino acids. V lost 10 bases and J 2 bases, leaving 8 bases between the germline ends. DNA for the CDR3: TGTGCCATCGAACCCAACTATGGCTACACCTTC. Translation: CAIEPNYGYTF.

This clonotype was picked up many times. The chain uses TRBV7-9 and TRBJ1-4; TRBD1 might be the D (5 bases). This CDR3 is 12 amino acids long. With 6 bases removed from V and 8 bases from J, the gap between germline ends came to 10 bases. The germline V gene has CDR1 SEHNR and CDR2 FQNEAQ (reference sequence). CDR3 protein: CASSFNREKLFF. CDR3 nucleotides: TGTGCCAGCAGTTTTAACAGGGAAAAACTGTTTTTT.

This chain uses TRBV7-9 with TRBJ2-7; 15 bases align to TRBD2. Germline CDR1 reads SEHNR; CDR2 reads FQNEAQ (reference sequence). The CDR3 has 18 amino acids. V gave up 1 base and J gave up 7 bases; unmatched junction bases: 11. CDR3 sequence (DNA): TGTGCCAGCAGCTTAGTCGGGACTAGCGGGGGGACCACTCAAGAGCAGTACTTC. It is translated as CASSLVGTSGGTTQEQYF.

Note on this clonotype: A much larger clone sits a single nucleotide away, making a read error possible. The genes are TRBV7-2 and TRBJ1-1; possible D gene TRBD1, 5 bases. The length of the CDR3 is 15 residues. The germline gives CDR1 SGHTA, CDR2 FQGNSA. The V end lost 6 bases, the J end lost 0 bases, and 14 bases lay between the germline ends. The CDR3 DNA follows: TGTGCCAGCAGTCCCGTCAGGGCAGTGAACACTGAAGCTTTCTTT. Protein sequence: CASSPVRAVNTEAFF.

The chain links TRBV12-3 or TRBV12-4 to TRBJ1-5; maybe TRBD1 (5 bases). V was cut by 0 bases and J by 7 bases, with 10 bases left in between. The CDR3 runs 14 residues. CDR3 loop: CASSLAAGTQPQHF. The CDR3 DNA follows: TGTGCCAGCAGTTTAGCGGCAGGGACCCAGCCCCAGCATTTT.